This paragraph covers one T cell receptor (beta chain) sequence. As yet, its antigen is unknown. No treatment of any kind had been given to any patient before thyroid surgery. J was trimmed by 7 bases and V by 6 bases; bases with no gene match: 15. CDR3 length: 16 amino acids. Germline V gene lookup returns CDR1 MDHEN and CDR2 SYDVKM. The data are from a study of metastatic and nonmetastatic thyroid tumors. Study-level results: As reported, TCR beta diversity in blood and tumor was significantly higher in malignant thyroid tumors than in benign nodules.

TCRdb used MiXCR to call clones anew from the PCR reads. The data hold more than 10,000 clones, with approximately 30% observed a single time. Input material: tumor tissue. The rearrangement uses TRBV28 and TRBJ2-7; 10 bases align to TRBD1. The clonotype originates from a female donor with papillary thyroid cancer or a benign thyroid nodule (not recorded which). Some clones in this sample may be carry-over from other donors' samples. CDR3 nucleotides: TGTGCCAGCAGCCGCTTGGTCAGACAGGGGGCGCGAGAGCAGTACTTC. Its translation: CASSRLVRQGAREQYF.